The clone carrying this T cell receptor beta chain has a handful of counts. There are 13 residues in the CDR3. V lost 0 bases and J 6 bases, leaving 6 bases between the germline ends. Germline loops: CDR1 SGDLS, CDR2 YYNGEE. Original analysis: Reference gene primer amplification in the assay estimated nucleated cell counts. Profiled with immunoSEQ multiplex PCR; TCRdb holds only in-frame clones, not every one. V and J calls and clone size are as listed in that table; D and trimming were resolved from the DNA. The table records just over 650,000 clones, around 90% of them present only once. The data stem from a study of blood T cell repertoires in COVID-19. Whole-study context: The study drew acute and convalescent COVID-19 samples from the United States, Italy and Spain.

The sequence came from a woman aged 18-35 years with acute or convalescent COVID-19. Sequencing used peripheral blood. V gene TRBV9 combines with J gene TRBJ2-2; no clear D. CDR3 sequence reads: CASSVGAPGELFF. The CDR3 bases are TGTGCCAGCAGCGTAGGGGCCCCCGGGGAGCTGTTTTTT.